This T cell receptor beta chain was identified in a study of T cells expressing NK-cell markers. Study in general: Among the eight sequenced donors, seven tested HCMV-seropositive and one tested seronegative. Findings and caveats of the study: HCMV specificity of the expanded NKG2C+ T cell clones was not established. In several donors, dominant clonotypes made up roughly 25-60.1% of CD3+CD56-NKG2C+ cells.

Concerning this clonotype: Its target is unknown.

TCRdb re-called the 5' RACE reads and gives one entry per CDR3 protein, without DNA. The sample has about 140,000 distinct CDR3 sequences; the top ten hold about 12%. This CDR3 contains 13 residues. The TCR originated in a young man in good health. V usage is TRBV12-3 or TRBV12-4 and J usage is TRBJ1-1; TCRdb gives TRBD1 as the D gene, but with no DNA this cannot be confirmed. Sequencing was carried out using blood T cells: a sorted CD56 or NKG2C T cell subset, CD4+ or CD8+ T cells, or bulk PBMC T cells (not recorded which). CDR3 residues: CASRGGVGTEAFF.